These 3 T cell receptor beta chains were all obtained from the same sample, sequenced in a study of blood T cell repertoires in COVID-19. Assay used: immunoSEQ multiplex PCR; TCRdb lists only in-frame clones, some missing. This sample has about 280,000 clones, with approximately 90% found just once. Specimen: PBMCs or T cells enriched from blood (not recorded which). The receptors were gathered from a woman in her forties who had recovered from COVID-19.

This clone was recorded only once. The chain recombines TRBV19 with TRBJ1-4; D ambiguous. CDR1 is LNHDA and CDR2 is SQIVND in the germline V gene (reference sequence). This CDR3 comprises 12 residues. V lost 4 bases, J lost 10 bases, and 10 bases lay in between. CDR3 sequence (DNA): TGTGCCAGTAGTACAACTGGTGGAAAACTGTTTTTT. Translation gives CASSTTGGKLFF.

The V gene is TRBV28, the J gene TRBJ2-1; possibly TRBD1 for D (6 bases). Germline V gene sequence: CDR1 MDHEN, CDR2 SYDVKM. V was trimmed by 7 bases and J by 7 bases, leaving 11 bases between them. The CDR3 loop spans 12 amino acids. Here the CDR3 DNA reads TGTGCCAGCACCTCGAGGGGGAATGAGCAGTTCTTC. Protein product: CASTSRGNEQFF.

The V gene is TRBV27, the J gene TRBJ1-6; 9 nucleotides align to TRBD1. In germline, CDR1 is MNHEY, CDR2 SMNVEV (reference sequence). V lost 5 bases, J lost 7 bases, and 6 bases stayed unmatched. The CDR3 length is 15 residues. CDR3 sequence reads: CASSQPGQGNSPLHF. CDR3 coding DNA: TGTGCCAGCAGTCAGCCGGGACAGGGAAATTCACCCCTCCACTTT.